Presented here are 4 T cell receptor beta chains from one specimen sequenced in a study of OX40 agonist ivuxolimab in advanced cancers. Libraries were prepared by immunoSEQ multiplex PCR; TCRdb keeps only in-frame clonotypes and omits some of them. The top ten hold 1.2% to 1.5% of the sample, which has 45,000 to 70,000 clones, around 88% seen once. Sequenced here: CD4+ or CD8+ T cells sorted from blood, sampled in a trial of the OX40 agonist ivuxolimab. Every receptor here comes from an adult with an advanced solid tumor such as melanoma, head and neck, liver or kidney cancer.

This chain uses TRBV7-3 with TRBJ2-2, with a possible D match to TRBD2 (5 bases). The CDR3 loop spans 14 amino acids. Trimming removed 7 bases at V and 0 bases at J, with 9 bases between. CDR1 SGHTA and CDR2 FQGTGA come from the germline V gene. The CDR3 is CASKRTANTGELFF. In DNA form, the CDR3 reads TGTGCCAGCAAGCGGACCGCGAACACCGGGGAGCTGTTTTTT.

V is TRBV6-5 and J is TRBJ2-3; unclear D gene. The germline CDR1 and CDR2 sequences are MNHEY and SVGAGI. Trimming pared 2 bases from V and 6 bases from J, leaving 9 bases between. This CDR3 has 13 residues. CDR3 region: CASSYTERDTQYF. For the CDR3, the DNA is TGTGCCAGCAGTTACACCGAACGGGATACGCAGTATTTT.

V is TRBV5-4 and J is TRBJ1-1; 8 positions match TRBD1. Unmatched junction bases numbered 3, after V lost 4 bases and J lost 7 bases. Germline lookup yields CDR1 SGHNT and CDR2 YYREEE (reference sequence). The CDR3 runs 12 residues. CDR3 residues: CASSRDRGEAFF. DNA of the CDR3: TGTGCCAGCAGCCGAGACAGGGGTGAAGCTTTCTTT.

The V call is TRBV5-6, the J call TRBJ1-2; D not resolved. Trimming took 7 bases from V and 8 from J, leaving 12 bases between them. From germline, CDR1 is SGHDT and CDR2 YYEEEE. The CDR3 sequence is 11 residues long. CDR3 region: CASHDYGGYTF. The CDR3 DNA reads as TGTGCCAGCCATGACTACGGAGGCTACACCTTC.